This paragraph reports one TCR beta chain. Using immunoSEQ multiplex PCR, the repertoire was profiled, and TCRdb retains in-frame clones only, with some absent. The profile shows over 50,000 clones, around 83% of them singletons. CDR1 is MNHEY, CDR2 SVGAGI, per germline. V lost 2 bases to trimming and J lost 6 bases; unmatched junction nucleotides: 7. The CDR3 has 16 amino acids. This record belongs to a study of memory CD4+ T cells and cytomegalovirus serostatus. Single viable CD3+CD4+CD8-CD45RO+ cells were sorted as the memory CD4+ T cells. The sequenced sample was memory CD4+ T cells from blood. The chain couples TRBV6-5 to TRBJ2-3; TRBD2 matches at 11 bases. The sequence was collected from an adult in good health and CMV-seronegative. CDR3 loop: CASSYTVASGRDTQYF. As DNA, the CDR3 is TGTGCCAGCAGTTACACCGTCGCTAGCGGGAGGGATACGCAGTATTTT.